The clone carrying this T cell receptor (beta chain) was counted only a few times. Its cognate antigen is unknown. Germline values: CDR1 MNHNY, CDR2 SVGAGI (reference sequence). This CDR3 spans 14 amino acids. Trimming took 10 bases from V and 8 from J; bases not matched to a gene: 13. This specimen belongs to a study of T cell repertoires in cytomegalovirus infection. TCRdb processed the reads anew with MiXCR; each CDR3 protein has one entry. The data show approximately 83,000 distinct CDR3 sequences, approximately 24% seen once. This receptor was taken from a human donor in good health (CMV status not recorded). Some clones in this sample may be carry-over from other donors' samples. This chain uses TRBV6-6 with TRBJ1-2, with TRBD1 identical over 10 bases. The input for sequencing was CD8+ T cells from cultured PBMCs, taken from culture after CMV antigen stimulation. The DNA for the CDR3 is TGTGCCATCCATGCTTGGGACAGGGGATACGGCTACACCTTC. Its translation: CAIHAWDRGYGYTF.